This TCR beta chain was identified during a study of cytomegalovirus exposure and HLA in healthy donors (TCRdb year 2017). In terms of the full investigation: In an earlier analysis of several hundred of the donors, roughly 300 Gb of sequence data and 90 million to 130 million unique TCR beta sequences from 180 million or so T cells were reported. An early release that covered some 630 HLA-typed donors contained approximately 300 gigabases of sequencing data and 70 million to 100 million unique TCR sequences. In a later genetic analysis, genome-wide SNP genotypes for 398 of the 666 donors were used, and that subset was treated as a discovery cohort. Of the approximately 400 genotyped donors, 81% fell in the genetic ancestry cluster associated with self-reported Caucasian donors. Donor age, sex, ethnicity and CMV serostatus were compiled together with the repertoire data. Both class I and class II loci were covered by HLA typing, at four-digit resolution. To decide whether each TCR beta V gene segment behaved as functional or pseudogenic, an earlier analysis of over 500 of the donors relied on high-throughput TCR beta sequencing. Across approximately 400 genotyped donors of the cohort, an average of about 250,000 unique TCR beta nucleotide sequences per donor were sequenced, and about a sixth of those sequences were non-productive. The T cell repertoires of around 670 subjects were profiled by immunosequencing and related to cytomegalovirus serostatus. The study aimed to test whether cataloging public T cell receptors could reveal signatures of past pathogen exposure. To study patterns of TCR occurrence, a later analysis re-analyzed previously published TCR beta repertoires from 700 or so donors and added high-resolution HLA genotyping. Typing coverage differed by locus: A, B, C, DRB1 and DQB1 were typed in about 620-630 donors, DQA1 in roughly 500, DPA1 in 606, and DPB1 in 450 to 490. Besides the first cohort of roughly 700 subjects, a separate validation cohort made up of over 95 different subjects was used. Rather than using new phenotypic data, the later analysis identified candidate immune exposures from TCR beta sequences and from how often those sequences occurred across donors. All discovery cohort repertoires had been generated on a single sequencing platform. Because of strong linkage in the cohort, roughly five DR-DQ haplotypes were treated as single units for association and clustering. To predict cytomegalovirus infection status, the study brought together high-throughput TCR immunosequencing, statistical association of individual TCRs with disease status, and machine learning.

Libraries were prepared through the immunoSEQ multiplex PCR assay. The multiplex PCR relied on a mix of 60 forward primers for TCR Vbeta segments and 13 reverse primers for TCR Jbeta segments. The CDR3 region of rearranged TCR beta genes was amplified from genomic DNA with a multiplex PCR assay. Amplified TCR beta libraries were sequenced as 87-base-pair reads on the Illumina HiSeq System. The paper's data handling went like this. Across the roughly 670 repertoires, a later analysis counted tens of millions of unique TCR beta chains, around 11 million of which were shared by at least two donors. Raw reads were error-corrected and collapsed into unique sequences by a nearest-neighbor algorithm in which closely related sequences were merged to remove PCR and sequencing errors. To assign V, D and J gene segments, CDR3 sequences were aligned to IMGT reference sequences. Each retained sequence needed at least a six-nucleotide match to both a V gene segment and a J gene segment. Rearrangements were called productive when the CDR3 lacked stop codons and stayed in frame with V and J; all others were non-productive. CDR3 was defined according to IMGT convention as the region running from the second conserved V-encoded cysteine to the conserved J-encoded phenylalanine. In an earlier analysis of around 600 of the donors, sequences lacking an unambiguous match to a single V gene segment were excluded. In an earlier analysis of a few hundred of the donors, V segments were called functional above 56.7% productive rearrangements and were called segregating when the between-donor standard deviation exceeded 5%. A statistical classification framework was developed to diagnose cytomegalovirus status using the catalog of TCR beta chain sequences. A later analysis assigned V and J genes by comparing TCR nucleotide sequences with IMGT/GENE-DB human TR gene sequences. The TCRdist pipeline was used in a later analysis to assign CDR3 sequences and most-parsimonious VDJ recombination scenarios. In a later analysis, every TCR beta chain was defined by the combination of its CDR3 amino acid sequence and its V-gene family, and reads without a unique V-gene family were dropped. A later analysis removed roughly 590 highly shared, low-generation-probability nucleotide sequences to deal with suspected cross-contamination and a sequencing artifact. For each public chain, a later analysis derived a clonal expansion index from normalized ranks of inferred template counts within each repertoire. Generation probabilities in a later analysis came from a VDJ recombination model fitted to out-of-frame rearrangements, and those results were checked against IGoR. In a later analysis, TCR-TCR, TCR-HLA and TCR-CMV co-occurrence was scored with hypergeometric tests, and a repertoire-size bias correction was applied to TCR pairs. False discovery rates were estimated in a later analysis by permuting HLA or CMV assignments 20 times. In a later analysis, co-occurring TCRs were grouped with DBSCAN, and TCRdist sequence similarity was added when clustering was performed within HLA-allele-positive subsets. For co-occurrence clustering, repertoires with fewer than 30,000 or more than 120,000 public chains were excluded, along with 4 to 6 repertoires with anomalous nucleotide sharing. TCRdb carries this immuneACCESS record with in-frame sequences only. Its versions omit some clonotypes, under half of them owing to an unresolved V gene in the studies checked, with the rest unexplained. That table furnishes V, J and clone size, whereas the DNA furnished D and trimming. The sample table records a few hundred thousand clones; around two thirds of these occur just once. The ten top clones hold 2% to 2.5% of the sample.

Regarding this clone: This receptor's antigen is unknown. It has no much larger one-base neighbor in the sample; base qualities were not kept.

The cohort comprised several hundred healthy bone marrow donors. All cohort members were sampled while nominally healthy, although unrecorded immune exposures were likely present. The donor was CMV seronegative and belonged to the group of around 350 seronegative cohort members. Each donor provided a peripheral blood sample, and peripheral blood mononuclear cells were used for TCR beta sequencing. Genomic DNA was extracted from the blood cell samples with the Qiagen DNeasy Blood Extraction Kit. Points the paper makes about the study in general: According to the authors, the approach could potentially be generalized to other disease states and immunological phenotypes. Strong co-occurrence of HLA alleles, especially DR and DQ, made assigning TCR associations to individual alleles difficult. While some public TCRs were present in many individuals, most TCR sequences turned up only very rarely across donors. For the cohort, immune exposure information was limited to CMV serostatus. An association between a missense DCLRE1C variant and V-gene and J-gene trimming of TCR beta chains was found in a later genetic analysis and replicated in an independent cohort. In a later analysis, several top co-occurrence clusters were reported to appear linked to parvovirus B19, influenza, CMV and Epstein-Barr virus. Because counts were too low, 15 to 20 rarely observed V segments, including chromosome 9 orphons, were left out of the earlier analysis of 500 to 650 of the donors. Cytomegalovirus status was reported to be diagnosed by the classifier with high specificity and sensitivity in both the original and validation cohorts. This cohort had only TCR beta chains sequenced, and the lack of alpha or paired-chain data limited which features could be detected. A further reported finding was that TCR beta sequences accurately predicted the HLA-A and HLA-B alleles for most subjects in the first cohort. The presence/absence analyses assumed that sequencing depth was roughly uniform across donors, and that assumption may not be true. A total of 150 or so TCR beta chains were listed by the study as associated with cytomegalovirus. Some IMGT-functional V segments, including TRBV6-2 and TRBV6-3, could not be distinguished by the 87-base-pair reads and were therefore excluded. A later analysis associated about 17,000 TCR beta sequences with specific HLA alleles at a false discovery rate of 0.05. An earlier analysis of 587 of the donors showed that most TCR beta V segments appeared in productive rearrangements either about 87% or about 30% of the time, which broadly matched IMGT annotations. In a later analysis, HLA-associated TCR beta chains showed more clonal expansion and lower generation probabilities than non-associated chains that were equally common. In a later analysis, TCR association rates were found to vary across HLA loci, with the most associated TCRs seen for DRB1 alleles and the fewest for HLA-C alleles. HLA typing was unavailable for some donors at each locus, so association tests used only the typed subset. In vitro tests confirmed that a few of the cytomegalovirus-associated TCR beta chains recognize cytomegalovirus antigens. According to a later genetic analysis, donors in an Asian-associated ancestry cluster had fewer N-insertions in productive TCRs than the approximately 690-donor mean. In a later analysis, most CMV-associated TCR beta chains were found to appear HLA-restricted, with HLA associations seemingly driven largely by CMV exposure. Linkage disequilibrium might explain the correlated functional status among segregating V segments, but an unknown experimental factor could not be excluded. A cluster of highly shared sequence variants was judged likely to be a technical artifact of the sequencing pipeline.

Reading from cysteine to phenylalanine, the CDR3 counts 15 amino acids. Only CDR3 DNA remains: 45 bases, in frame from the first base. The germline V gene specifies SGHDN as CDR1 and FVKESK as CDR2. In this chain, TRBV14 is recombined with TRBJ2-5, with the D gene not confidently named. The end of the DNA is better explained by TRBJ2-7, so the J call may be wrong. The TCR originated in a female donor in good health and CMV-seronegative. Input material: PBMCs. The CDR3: CASSQERGPTYEQYF. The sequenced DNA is TGTGCCAGCAGCCAAGAACGTGGGCCTACCTACGAGCAGTACTTC.